This T cell receptor (beta chain) was obtained from a study of cytomegalovirus exposure and HLA in healthy donors. Background on the study: The study's early data release held tens of millions of unique TCRs from HLA-typed donors.

Primers for the PCR totalled 60 Vbeta and 13 Jbeta. Here immunoSEQ multiplex PCR was the method, and the copy in TCRdb shows in-frame clones only, minus some. The table records under 200,000 clones, over 75% of them present only once. The sample consisted of PBMCs. The receptor was isolated from a woman aged 45-59 years in good health and CMV-seronegative.

In DNA form, the CDR3 reads TGCGCCAGCAGCCAACACAATGGAGCAACTAATGAAAAACTGTTTTTT. Protein product: CASSQHNGATNEKLFF. The chain is built from TRBV4-3 and TRBJ1-4; D is ambiguous. V was cut by 2 bases and J by 0 bases, with 10 bases left in between. CDR3 length: 16 amino acids. The germline V gene has CDR1 LGHNA and CDR2 YSLEER.